The clone carrying this T cell receptor (beta chain) was observed at least ten times. Its antigen is undetermined. Template material for amplifying TCR beta CDR3 regions consisted of RNA transcripts. Carried out on the TCR CDR3, a first-round RT-PCR used the HTBI primer set. MiXCR was run by TCRdb on the multiplex PCR reads, yielding one entry per CDR3 protein. The table lists 200,000 or so distinct CDR3 sequences, around a sixth of them singletons, with roughly 49% in the top ten. This sample was taken from a study of T cells in Graves' hyperthyroidism and ophthalmopathy. Points from the study as a whole: Separation of ophthalmopathy from stable hyperthyroidism was achieved by a 13 V-J model.

Over 18 months, lack of ophthalmopathy progression marked Graves' hyperthyroidism as stable. Exclusions: uncontrolled infection, other autoimmune disease, pregnancy, lactation. Isolation of PBMCs was performed on around 10 ml fresh peripheral blood. The germline V gene encodes CDR1 SGHKS and CDR2 YYEKEE (reference sequence). V trimming: 0 bases; J trimming: 1 base; junction bases outside the gene matches: 5. This CDR3 contains 16 residues. This TCR was sampled from a woman in her forties or fifties with Graves' hyperthyroidism. The chain is built from TRBV5-5 and TRBJ2-3; TRBD2 agrees at 7 bases. The sample consisted of blood. CDR3 DNA: TGTGCCAGCAGCTTGGACGTAGCGGGTCGCACAGATACGCAGTATTTT. Translating it yields CASSLDVAGRTDTQYF.